The T cell receptor (beta chain) under discussion was sequenced for a study of CD8+ T cells in alopecia areata. A remark on this clone: The same CDR3 is also encoded by other DNA sequences in this sample.

RNA, once extracted, was reverse transcribed into cDNA for use as the sequencing template. The table came from immunoSEQ multiplex PCR; TCRdb's copy has only in-frame clones and leaves some out. The table records 150,000 to 200,000 clones, 60% of them present only once. Stated treatment: oral pan-JAK inhibitor, 5-10 mg twice daily. Germline V CDR1 and CDR2: GTSNPN, SVGIG (reference sequence). The CDR3 loop spans 12 amino acids. V shed 4 bases and J shed 6 bases, with 12 bases lying between them. The receptor's source is a human donor with alopecia areata. The specimen was CD4+ T cells sorted from blood, collected at week 24, from a patient treated with tofacitinib. This chain joins TRBV30 and TRBJ1-2; D may be TRBD1 (6 bases). CDR3 sequence: CAWKGGGHGYTF. The CDR3 DNA reads TGTGCCTGGAAAGGCGGGGGCCATGGCTACACCTTC.